These 26 T cell receptor beta chains originate from one sample sequenced in a study of Ad26.COV2.S vaccination and SARS-CoV-2 variants. Profiled with immunoSEQ multiplex PCR; TCRdb holds only in-frame clones, not every one. Among approximately 480,000 clones listed, roughly 87% were seen once. Treatment described: approximately 18 received Ad26.COV2.S at low or high dose, single or two shots; 5 received placebo; per-sample allocation not given. Day 63 following the first vaccine or placebo injection was when the samples were taken. This specimen was peripheral blood, taken in a trial of Ad26.COV2.S vaccine versus placebo. These receptors all come from a person between 18 and 59 years old who received the Ad26.COV2.S COVID-19 vaccine or a placebo.

The J gene is TRBJ1-4, the V gene TRBV29-1; 12 positions match TRBD1. There are 18 residues in the CDR3. The junction had 11 bases not matched to a gene; V was cut back by 4 bases and J by 2 bases. CDR1 and CDR2 (germline): SQVTM, ANQGSEA. The CDR3 sequence is CSVATGTGGYGTNEKLFF. CDR3 bases: TGCAGCGTTGCGACCGGGACAGGGGGCTACGGTACTAATGAAAAACTGTTTTTT.

V gene TRBV7-3 combines with J gene TRBJ2-1, with 8 nucleotides matching TRBD1. The CDR3 has 15 amino acids. Trimming took 4 bases from V and 7 from J; bases not matched to a gene: 9. From germline, CDR1 is SGHTA and CDR2 FQGTGA. The CDR3 protein is CASSSRTGTLNEQFF. In DNA form, the CDR3 reads TGTGCCAGCAGCTCTAGGACAGGGACGCTGAATGAGCAGTTCTTC.

This chain connects TRBV6-6 to TRBJ1-2; D may be TRBD1 (5 bases). The germline V gene encodes CDR1 MNHNY and CDR2 SVGAGI (reference sequence). The V end was cut by 2 bases, the J end by 3 bases, with 16 bases between. CDR3 length: 16 amino acids. The CDR3 nucleotides read TGTGCCAGCAGTTACGCCGGGGGAGCTTTGGACTATGGCTACACCTTC. Translation gives CASSYAGGALDYGYTF.

This sequence joins TRBV7-3 and TRBJ1-2, with TRBD1 matching 8 bases. The CDR3 covers 13 residues. Germline CDR1 SGHTA, CDR2 FQGTGA. V was clipped by 5 bases and J by 4 bases; unmatched bases: 3. The CDR3 DNA follows: TGTGCCAGCAGCCCAACAGGGGGCTATGGCTACACCTTC. The encoded protein is CASSPTGGYGYTF.

The rearrangement links TRBV6-6 to TRBJ1-2; weak D call: TRBD1 (5 bases). V shed 2 bases and J shed 5 bases, with 15 bases lying between them. In germline, CDR1 is MNHNY, CDR2 SVGAGI (reference sequence). The CDR3 loop spans 15 amino acids. The CDR3 nucleotides read TGTGCCAGCAGTTACCCCCCCGCAGGGTCATATGGCTACACCTTC. The encoded protein is CASSYPPAGSYGYTF.

The gene calls are TRBV28 and TRBJ1-5; TRBD1 is a possible D gene (6 bases). Per the germline V gene, CDR1 is MDHEN and CDR2 is SYDVKM. The CDR3 has 15 residues. V lost 4 bases and J 0 bases, leaving 10 bases between the germline ends. CDR3 DNA sequence: TGTGCCAGCAGTTCACCGGACAGTAGCAATCAGCCCCAGCATTTT. Its protein is CASSSPDSSNQPQHF.

The rearrangement uses TRBV10-1 and TRBJ1-2; possible D gene TRBD1, 5 bases. CDR1 and CDR2 (germline): WNHNN, SYGVQD (reference sequence). The V end was cut by 4 bases, the J end by 2 bases, with 23 bases between. This CDR3 has 18 residues. In nucleotides, the CDR3 is TGCGCCAGCAGTGTAGTCGTCAGGGTTATTAGCGAGAACTATGGCTACACCTTC. Its protein product is CASSVVVRVISENYGYTF.

The gene calls are TRBV10-1 and TRBJ2-5; TRBD1 aligns across 8 bases. This CDR3 has 13 amino acids. Trimming took 7 bases from V and 12 from J; bases not matched to a gene: 13. Germline CDR1 is WNHNN and CDR2 is SYGVQD (reference sequence). The CDR3 region is CASINTTPGQEYF. The CDR3 DNA follows: TGCGCCAGCATAAACACAACCCCGGGACAGGAGTACTTC.

The chain is built from TRBV7-2 and TRBJ1-6, with D uncertain. V lost 1 base and J 1 base, leaving 8 bases between the germline ends. CDR1 SGHTA and CDR2 FQGNSA come from the germline V gene. The CDR3 has 16 residues. This chain's CDR3 is CASSLVGESYNSPLHF. In DNA, the CDR3 is TGTGCCAGCAGCTTAGTCGGGGAGTCCTATAATTCACCCCTCCACTTT.

The chain employs TRBV10-3 and TRBJ2-1, with D hard to call. V was shortened by 7 bases and J by 5 bases, with 12 bases between the two germline ends. Germline V gene lookup returns CDR1 ENHRY and CDR2 SYGVKD. This CDR3 is 13 amino acids long. CDR3 DNA sequence: TGTGCCATCACTAGTGGAACTGACAATGAGCAGTTCTTC. It encodes CAITSGTDNEQFF.

This clone has just one count. The V and J genes are TRBV19 and TRBJ2-1; 12 bases are a match to TRBD1. The germline V gene has CDR1 LNHDA and CDR2 SQIVND (reference sequence). V was pared by 4 bases and J by 5 bases, with 6 bases of the junction left unmatched. The CDR3 has 16 amino acids. The CDR3 spells CASSRPGQGANNEQFF. DNA of the CDR3: TGTGCCAGTAGTAGACCGGGACAGGGGGCGAACAATGAGCAGTTCTTC.

This clone was seen a handful of times. The chain has TRBV5-4 and TRBJ1-1; possibly TRBD1 for D (6 bases). Trimming shortened V by 3 bases and J by 1 base, and 10 bases separated the two germline ends. The CDR3 is 14 residues long. Per germline, CDR1 SGHNT and CDR2 YYREEE (reference sequence). DNA of the CDR3: TGTGCCAGCAGCTATGGGACACAGAACACTGAAGCTTTCTTT. The encoded protein is CASSYGTQNTEAFF. Filled out from reference TRBV5-4 and TRBJ1-1, the complete variable domain reads ETGVTQSPTHLIKTRGQQVTLRCSSQSGHNTVSWYQQALGQGPQFIFQYYREEENGRGNFPPRFSGLQFPNYSSELNVNALELDDSALYLCASSYGTQNTEAFFGQGTRLTVV.

The chain employs TRBV3-1 (or the pseudogene TRBV3-2) and TRBJ2-3, with 8 nucleotides matching TRBD2. V shed 4 bases and J 3 bases; nucleotides not matched to a gene: 9. This CDR3 contains 16 residues. Germline values: CDR1 LGHDT, CDR2 YNNKEL (reference sequence). CDR3 amino acids: CASSPLSGRGTDTQYF. CDR3 DNA: TGTGCCAGCAGCCCCCTGAGCGGGAGAGGTACAGATACGCAGTATTTT.

The chain carries TRBV4-1 and TRBJ1-2; D gene uncertain. This CDR3 is built from 15 residues. V dropped 0 bases and J dropped 5 bases, with 13 bases sitting between them. Germline loops: CDR1 MGHRA, CDR2 YSYEKL. CDR3 bases: TGCGCCAGCAGCCAAGACGAGCCCCGGCGTTATGGCTACACCTTC. As protein: CASSQDEPRRYGYTF.

In regard to this clone: Distinct nucleotide sequences in the sample also encode this CDR3. V is TRBV6-1 and J is TRBJ2-7; D gene ambiguous. The CDR3 is made up of 13 amino acids. Germline V gives CDR1 MNHNS, CDR2 SASEGT. V was clipped by 0 bases and J by 3 bases, with 6 bases between them. For the CDR3, the DNA is TGTGCCAGCAGTGAAGCTTTGGGCTACGAGCAGTACTTC. It specifies CASSEALGYEQYF.

This clone was counted a few times. The J gene is TRBJ1-5, the V gene TRBV6-6; the D is unclear. The V gene's germline CDR1 is MNHNY and CDR2 SVGAGI (reference sequence). The CDR3 totals 13 residues. Trimming pared 2 bases from V and 13 bases from J, leaving 15 bases between. CDR3 coding DNA: TGTGCCAGCAGTTACGGAGTACGGGATAAACAGCATTTT. Encoded protein: CASSYGVRDKQHF.

V usage is TRBV13 and J usage is TRBJ1-2, with unresolved D. The CDR3 extends over 13 amino acids. Germline V gives CDR1 PRHDT, CDR2 FYEKMQ (reference sequence). V was clipped by 2 bases and J by 0 bases, with 4 bases between them. This CDR3 is CASSLRANYGYTF. In DNA, the CDR3 is TGTGCCAGCAGCTTAAGGGCTAACTATGGCTACACCTTC.

The chain has TRBV27 and TRBJ1-4; D might be TRBD1 (6 bases). CDR3 length: 14 amino acids. CDR1 is MNHEY, CDR2 SMNVEV, per germline (reference sequence). V lost 8 bases and J 2 bases, leaving 12 bases between the germline ends. The CDR3 DNA follows: TGTGCCAGCTCGCAGGGGTGGACTAATGAAAAACTGTTTTTT. Translated, it gives CASSQGWTNEKLFF.

The chain carries TRBV9 and TRBJ1-2; the D gene is possibly TRBD1 (5 bases). Trimming pared 0 bases from V and 4 bases from J, leaving 7 bases between. Germline CDR1 is SGDLS and CDR2 is YYNGEE. This CDR3 is built from 13 residues. The CDR3 is CASSVGTGYGYTF. CDR3 sequence (DNA): TGTGCCAGCAGCGTAGGCACAGGCTATGGCTACACCTTC.

The chain joins TRBV7-2 to TRBJ2-3; 9 bases fit TRBD2. The length of the CDR3 is 15 residues. Trimming cost V 5 bases and J 1 base; bases outside gene matches: 4. Germline V lookup: CDR1 SGHTA, CDR2 FQGNSA. The CDR3: CASSQRLAGTDTQYF. CDR3 in DNA: TGTGCCAGCAGCCAGAGACTAGCGGGCACAGATACGCAGTATTTT.

The V gene is TRBV12-3 or TRBV12-4, the J gene TRBJ1-1, with 9 bases identical to TRBD1. V shed 6 bases, J shed 6 bases, and the junction held 5 bases outside the gene matches. The CDR3 loop spans 13 amino acids. The CDR3 DNA reads as TGTGCCAGCAGGTATACAGGGGGCTCTGAAGCTTTCTTT. It yields the protein CASRYTGGSEAFF.

This clone has just one count. The V and J genes are TRBV3-1 (or the pseudogene TRBV3-2) and TRBJ2-5; 12 bases fit TRBD2. This CDR3 is 17 amino acids long. V shed 0 bases, J shed 5 bases, and the junction held 7 bases outside the gene matches. Germline-derived CDR1 and CDR2 are LGHDT and YNNKEL (reference sequence). In nucleotides, the CDR3 is TGTGCCAGCAGCCAAGAGGGCCTAGCGGGAGGGATCGAGACCCAGTACTTC. Translation gives CASSQEGLAGGIETQYF.

The V gene is TRBV27, the J gene TRBJ1-1; 7 nucleotides line up with TRBD1. With V trimmed by 8 bases and J by 3 bases, 12 bases remained unmatched. The CDR3 totals 15 residues. Germline-derived CDR1 and CDR2 are MNHEY and SMNVEV (reference sequence). In DNA form, the CDR3 reads TGTGCCAGCCGTACACCCAGGGGGGCTGACACTGAAGCTTTCTTT. The encoded protein is CASRTPRGADTEAFF.

The chain uses TRBV9 and TRBJ1-2, with D perhaps TRBD1 (5 bases). With 7 bases removed from V and 4 bases from J, the gap between germline ends came to 8 bases. Germline V CDR1 and CDR2: SGDLS, YYNGEE. The CDR3 consists of 11 residues. The CDR3 sequence is CASGDGYGYTF. The CDR3 nucleotides are TGTGCCAGCGGGGACGGCTATGGCTACACCTTC.

This clone has only one observation. An end of the junction does not agree with germline; a read error may underlie this. The V gene is TRBV3-1 (or the pseudogene TRBV3-2), the J gene TRBJ2-7; 8 bases line up with TRBD2. CDR1 and CDR2 from the germline V gene are LGHDT and YNNKEL (reference sequence). The CDR3 spans 12 residues. Written as DNA, the CDR3 is TGTGCCAGCAGCCAGGTCGGGAGGGTAGTAGACTTC. It yields the protein CASSQVGRVVDF.

V usage is TRBV19 and J usage is TRBJ1-1, with D possibly TRBD1 on 5 matching bases. Trimming took 3 bases from V and 1 from J, leaving 12 bases between them. Germline CDR1 reads LNHDA; CDR2 reads SQIVND (reference sequence). This CDR3 has 15 residues. The CDR3 DNA follows: TGTGCCAGTAGTATTACAGGAGGGAAGAACACTGAAGCTTTCTTT. Its protein product is CASSITGGKNTEAFF.